These 2 T cell receptor beta chains were sequenced from one sample in a study of OX40 agonist ivuxolimab in advanced cancers. Data came from immunoSEQ multiplex PCR; TCRdb stores just in-frame clones and leaves some out. The table records 65,000 to 80,000 clones, around nine tenths of them present only once. The sample here was CD4+ or CD8+ T cells sorted from blood, taken in a trial of the OX40 agonist ivuxolimab. The receptors shown here come from an adult with an advanced solid tumor such as melanoma, head and neck, liver or kidney cancer.

The chain has TRBV10-3 and TRBJ2-7; D remains unclear. CDR3 size: 12 residues. Looked up from germline, CDR1 is ENHRY and CDR2 is SYGVKD. Trimming left V 1 base short and J 3 bases short, with 4 bases between. The CDR3 DNA reads TGTGCCATCAGTGAGTTTGTCTACGAGCAGTACTTC. Amino acid sequence: CAISEFVYEQYF.

The chain links TRBV21-1 to TRBJ1-4; the D call TRBD1 from the table was never checked on the DNA. TRBV21-1 is flagged as a pseudogene. The CDR3 runs to 22 residues. Here the CDR3 reads CASSNSRRDRGVYPYRNEKLFF. CDR3 in DNA: TGTGCCAGCAGCAATTCCCGCCGGGACAGGGGGGTTTACCCATACCGAAATGAAAAACTGTTTTTT.